This T cell receptor beta chain was profiled in a study of post-analysis software for immune sequencing data. Across the whole study: The study covered relapsing-remitting, secondary progressive and progressive-relapsing courses of multiple sclerosis.

Every TCR beta cDNA library bore unique molecular identifiers. Roughly 450,000 cDNA molecules came from about 1 to 10 million T cells. TCRdb ran MiXCR on the PCR reads and lists one entry per CDR3 protein. Of almost 700,000 distinct CDR3 sequences in the sample, approximately 59% were seen once. Notes on this clonotype: Its specificity is unknown.

Study results and caveats: Five TRBV segments, including TRBV5-6, TRBV5-1 and TRBV20-1, were more frequent in patients than controls. Controls' normalized Chao1 diversity significantly exceeded that of multiple sclerosis patients. Batch-mates among the samples co-clustered strongly by F measure.

The CDR3 has 15 residues. V was shortened by 1 base and J by 3 bases, with 16 bases between the two germline ends. The germline gives CDR1 DFQATT, CDR2 SNEGSKA (reference sequence). The genes are TRBV20-1 and TRBJ2-7, with D perhaps matching TRBD2 (5 bases). The clonotype was recovered from a girl aged 2-10 years with multiple sclerosis. The sequenced sample consisted of blood. The CDR3 is CSARGGGRHIYEQYF. In DNA, the CDR3 is TGCAGTGCTAGAGGAGGCGGGCGCCATATCTACGAGCAGTACTTC.